The clone carrying this T cell receptor beta chain showed up many times. Its target is unknown. This specimen comes from a study of T cells in Graves' hyperthyroidism and ophthalmopathy. Whole-study results and caveats: Most clonotypes that expanded in the thyroid above 0.001 also showed up in blood.

Patients aged 18 to 65 had newly diagnosed hyperthyroidism of under 2 months' duration. Exclusion of a patient resulted from uncontrolled infection, other autoimmune disease, pregnancy or lactation. Source material for PBMCs was more than 9.5 ml fresh peripheral blood. TCR beta CDR3 sequences were amplified from RNA transcripts. With the HTBI primer set, the TCR CDR3 went through a first round of RT-PCR. Using its own MiXCR run on the multiplex PCR reads, TCRdb lists one record per CDR3 protein. The sample comprises fewer than 450,000 distinct CDR3 sequences, about a sixth of which are singletons, and roughly 35% rests with the top ten. This sequence originates from a woman younger than 45 with Graves' hyperthyroidism that later progressed to Graves' ophthalmopathy. The specimen sequenced was blood.

The CDR3 reads CASSDGEQGFDGETQYF. Written as DNA, the CDR3 is TGTGCCAGCAGTGACGGGGAGCAGGGTTTTGACGGAGAGACCCAGTACTTC. This chain links TRBV2 with TRBJ2-5; TRBD1 or TRBD2 may be the D gene (5 bases each). Germline assignment: CDR1 SNHLY and CDR2 FYNNEI. V lost 3 bases to trimming and J lost 4 bases, with 21 bases between them. The CDR3 is made up of 17 amino acids. Filled out from reference TRBV2 and TRBJ2-5, the complete variable domain reads EPEVTQTPSHQVTQMGQEVILRCVPISNHLYFYWYRQILGQKVEFLVSFYNNEISEKSEIFDDQFSVERPDGSNFTLKIRSTKLEDSAMYFCASSDGEQGFDGETQYFGPGTRLLVL.